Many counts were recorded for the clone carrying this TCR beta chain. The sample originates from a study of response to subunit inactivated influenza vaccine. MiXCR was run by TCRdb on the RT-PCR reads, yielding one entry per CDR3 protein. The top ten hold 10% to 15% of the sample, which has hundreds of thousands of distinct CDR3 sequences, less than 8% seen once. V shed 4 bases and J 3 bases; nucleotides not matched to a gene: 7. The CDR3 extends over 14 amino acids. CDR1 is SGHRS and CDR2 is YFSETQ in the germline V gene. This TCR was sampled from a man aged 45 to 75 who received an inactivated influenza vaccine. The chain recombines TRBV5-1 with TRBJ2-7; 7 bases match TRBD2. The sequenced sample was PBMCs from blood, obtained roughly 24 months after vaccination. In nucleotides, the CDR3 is TGCGCCAGCAGCGTGAGCGGGACTAACTACGAGCAGTACTTC. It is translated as CASSVSGTNYEQYF.